This T cell receptor (beta chain) comes out of a study of CD8 T cells in Susac syndrome. Findings and limits, study-wide: The study conceded that its TCR sequencing and HLA analysis involved relatively few individuals.

After removal of 2 bases from V and 6 bases from J, the junction contained 10 bases not matched to a gene. CDR3 size: 15 residues. Germline loops: CDR1 ENHRY, CDR2 SYGVKD. About this clonotype itself: The antigen remains undetermined.

Sequencing of TCR beta was performed on blood CD8+ T cells and on blood CD4+ T cells. RNA totalling roughly 0.45 to 1 ug underwent reverse transcription with random hexamers. TCRdb passed the immunoSEQ multiplex PCR reads through MiXCR, listing each CDR3 protein once. The table has more than 90,000 distinct CDR3 sequences, 85% to 95% seen once. The sample consisted of CD4+ T cells from PBMCs. The rearrangement links TRBV10-3 to TRBJ2-7, with 7 bases fitting TRBD1. This sequence originates from a human donor with multiple sclerosis. CDR3 sequence reads: CAISENEGAPREQYF. The DNA of the CDR3 is TGTGCCATCAGTGAGAACGAGGGGGCCCCTCGCGAGCAGTACTTC.